Listed below are T cell receptor beta chains from one sample, sequenced in a study of shared T cell receptors in the human thymus. Clones were read by immunoSEQ multiplex PCR, and TCRdb kept only the in-frame ones, dropping some. The data hold 600,000 to 900,000 clones, with 70% to 90% observed a single time. The data also belong to a second study, concerning human thymus T cells.

Sequencing was performed on thymocytes. These receptors all come from a girl in the first two years of life with a congenital heart defect. CDR3s include the opening cysteine and the closing phenylalanine or tryptophan. The order of the fields is V gene, J gene, D gene, clone size, CDR3 protein, CDR3 DNA. D genes are given only for firm matches. A row's size may be missing; if present it is once, few, many or a size class.

>TRBV9|TRBJ2-7|NA|NA
CASSVASRTTFYEQYF
TGTGCCAGCAGCGTAGCTTCAAGGACAACCTTCTACGAGCAGTACTTC
>TRBV9|TRBJ1-6|TRBD1|NA
CASSVDRGHSPLHF
TGTGCCAGCAGCGTAGACAGGGGGCATTCACCCCTCCACTTT
>TRBV5-4|TRBJ1-6|NA|NA
CASSYNRESKSSYNSPLHF
TGTGCCAGCAGCTACAACAGGGAAAGTAAGTCGTCCTATAATTCACCCCTCCACTTT
>TRBV10-3|TRBJ1-2|NA|NA
CAIRTDSSNYGYTF
TGTGCCATCAGAACTGACAGCTCTAACTATGGCTACACCTTC
>TRBV6-5|TRBJ1-5|NA|few
CASSYSTPEGNQPQHF
TGTGCCAGCAGTTACTCGACCCCGGAGGGCAATCAGCCCCAGCATTTT
>TRBV7-2|TRBJ1-1|NA|NA
CASSKHQRGGKDTEAFF
TGTGCCAGCAGTAAGCACCAACGAGGAGGGAAGGACACTGAAGCTTTCTTT
>TRBV10-3|TRBJ1-1|NA|NA
CAISRGRAGKNTEAFF
TGTGCCATCTCGCGTGGCAGGGCCGGAAAAAACACTGAAGCTTTCTTT
>TRBV4-2|TRBJ2-1|TRBD2|NA
CASTHGGDNEQFF
TGTGCCAGCACCCATGGGGGGGACAATGAGCAGTTCTTC
>TRBV15|TRBJ2-1|TRBD1|NA
CATSRDRGFYNEQFF
TGTGCCACCAGCAGGGACAGGGGATTTTACAATGAGCAGTTCTTC
>TRBV6-1|TRBJ1-2|NA|NA
CASSSRRDGYTF
TGTGCCAGCAGTTCACGCAGGGATGGCTACACCTTC
>TRBV7-8|TRBJ1-2|NA|NA
CASSSGVPRRGNGYTF
TGTGCCAGCAGCTCCGGGGTCCCACGACGTGGAAATGGCTACACCTTC
>TRBV7-7|TRBJ2-5|TRBD1|once
CASSQRTGGQETQYF
TGTGCCAGCAGCCAAAGGACAGGGGGCCAAGAGACCCAGTACTTC
>TRBV30|TRBJ1-2|NA|few
CAWSEYRGSDYGYTF
TGTGCCTGGAGTGAGTACCGAGGGAGCGACTATGGCTACACCTTC
>TRBV28|TRBJ1-1|TRBD1|once
CASSWDRGSDTEAFF
TGTGCCAGCAGTTGGGACAGGGGGTCGGACACTGAAGCTTTCTTT
>TRBV5-6|TRBJ2-2|NA|few
CASSLGAGQSTGELFF
TGTGCCAGCAGCTTGGGCGCGGGACAGAGTACCGGGGAGCTGTTTTTT
>TRBV7-9|TRBJ1-2|NA|NA
CASSLDRGGYTF
TGTGCCAGCAGCTTAGATAGGGGTGGCTACACCTTC
>TRBV29-1|TRBJ1-2|NA|NA
CSVEVSGPNYGYTF
TGCAGCGTTGAAGTATCAGGCCCTAACTATGGCTACACCTTC
>TRBV28|TRBJ2-6|NA|NA
CASSPRTDSHSGANVLTF
TGTGCCAGCAGTCCCCGGACAGATAGTCATTCTGGGGCCAACGTCCTGACTTTC
>TRBV5-1|TRBJ2-5|NA|NA
CASSLSLVQETQYF
TGCGCCAGCAGCTTGTCCCTAGTCCAAGAGACCCAGTACTTC
>TRBV19|TRBJ1-6|NA|NA
CASRGRGRNSPLHF
TGTGCCAGTAGAGGGAGGGGACGTAATTCACCCCTCCACTTT
>TRBV4-1|TRBJ2-7|TRBD1|NA
CASSQDLRPLTGRSYEQYF
TGCGCCAGCAGCCAAGATCTCCGGCCGCTGACAGGGCGCTCCTACGAGCAGTACTTC
>TRBV9|TRBJ1-6|NA|NA
CASSPFGQMNSPLHF
TGTGCCAGCAGCCCGTTCGGACAGATGAATTCACCCCTCCACTTT
>TRBV18|TRBJ2-1|TRBD1|NA
CASSPGQGNNEQFF
TGTGCCAGCTCACCGGGACAGGGAAACAATGAGCAGTTCTTC
>TRBV4-2|TRBJ1-5|TRBD1|NA
CASSQEGTGEGNQPQHF
TGTGCCAGCAGCCAAGAAGGGACAGGGGAAGGCAATCAGCCCCAGCATTTT
>TRBV27|TRBJ1-1|NA|few
CASSFITGAEAFF
TGTGCCAGCAGTTTTATAACAGGTGCTGAAGCTTTCTTT
>TRBV6-6|TRBJ1-6|TRBD1|NA
CASSRDRGRSNSPLHF
TGTGCCAGCAGCCGAGACAGGGGAAGGTCGAATTCACCCCTCCACTTT
>TRBV19|TRBJ2-7|NA|NA
CASSPTRDWFYEQYF
TGTGCCAGTAGTCCCACCCGGGACTGGTTCTACGAGCAGTACTTC
>TRBV6-5|TRBJ2-7|TRBD2|NA
CASSVLAGGLYEQYF
TGTGCCAGCAGCGTACTAGCGGGGGGGCTCTACGAGCAGTACTTC
>TRBV6-5|TRBJ1-1|NA|NA
CASSIGDTEAFF
TGTGCCAGCAGTATAGGGGACACTGAAGCTTTCTTT
>TRBV6-1|TRBJ2-7|NA|NA
CASSVQGRSYEQYF
TGTGCCAGCAGTGTGCAGGGCAGGTCCTACGAGCAGTACTTC
>TRBV27|TRBJ2-2|NA|once
CASRSRSTGELFF
TGTGCCAGTAGGAGCCGGAGCACCGGGGAGCTGTTTTTT
>TRBV30|TRBJ2-1|TRBD1|few
CAGAGGLGNEQFF
TGTGCCGGAGCAGGGGGCCTCGGCAATGAGCAGTTCTTC
>TRBV5-4|TRBJ1-2|TRBD1|NA
CASSFVKGQVEYGHTF
TGTGCCAGCAGCTTTGTAAAAGGACAGGTGGAGTATGGCCACACCTTC
>TRBV9|TRBJ1-4|TRBD1|NA
CASSVATGGGNEKLFF
TGTGCCAGCAGCGTAGCCACAGGGGGTGGTAATGAAAAACTGTTTTTT
>TRBV25-1|TRBJ1-1|TRBD1|NA
CASSELGQGGTEAFF
TGTGCCAGCAGTGAACTGGGACAGGGTGGGACTGAAGCTTTCTTT
>TRBV19|TRBJ1-5|NA|NA
CASKDSNLKPQHF
TGTGCCAGCAAAGACAGTAATTTGAAGCCCCAGCATTTT
>TRBV5-1|TRBJ1-4|TRBD1|NA
CASSWMTPTFAFLGGPTTNEKLFF
TGCGCCAGCAGCTGGATGACCCCGACATTCGCCTTCTTAGGGGGCCCTACAACTAATGAAAAACTGTTTTTT
>TRBV9|TRBJ1-5|NA|NA
CASSGGTGGFQPQHF
TGTGCCAGCAGCGGGGGGACGGGGGGTTTTCAGCCCCAGCATTTT
>TRBV7-6|TRBJ1-2|NA|NA
CASSLTPRDKNNYGYTF
TGTGCCAGCAGCTTAACTCCCAGGGACAAGAATAACTATGGCTACACCTTC
>TRBV7-2|TRBJ2-3|TRBD2|NA
CASSLLTSGFHTDTQYF
TGTGCCAGCAGCTTATTGACTAGCGGATTTCACACAGATACGCAGTATTTT
>TRBV15|TRBJ2-6|NA|NA
CATSRGTGTPSGANVLTF
TGTGCCACCAGCAGAGGGACGGGGACACCTTCTGGGGCCAACGTCCTGACTTTC
>TRBV4-2|TRBJ2-7|TRBD1|once
CASSQAVQGFEQYF
TGTGCCAGCAGCCAAGCGGTACAGGGGTTCGAGCAGTACTTC
>TRBV7-6|TRBJ1-6|NA|few
CASSLDTLRGRGHSPLHF
TGTGCCAGCAGCTTAGACACCCTCCGGGGTCGGGGTCATTCACCCCTCCACTTT
>TRBV14|TRBJ2-2|NA|NA
CASSQGPAPGRNTGELFF
TGTGCCAGCAGCCAAGGTCCAGCGCCGGGTCGCAACACCGGGGAGCTGTTTTTT
>TRBV28|TRBJ1-1|NA|NA
CASTLDLGQRLRVKNTEAFF
TGTGCCAGCACGTTGGATCTCGGACAGAGACTACGTGTGAAGAACACTGAAGCTTTCTTT
>TRBV4-1|TRBJ1-5|NA|few
CASSQFGEENQPQHF
TGCGCCAGCAGCCAATTCGGGGAGGAAAATCAGCCCCAGCATTTT
>TRBV9|TRBJ2-7|NA|NA
CASSPTAYAYEQYF
TGTGCCAGCAGCCCCACCGCCTATGCCTACGAGCAGTACTTC
>TRBV7-7|TRBJ2-5|TRBD1|few
CASSLEVTGGGWETQYF
TGTGCCAGCAGCTTAGAGGTAACAGGGGGTGGCTGGGAGACCCAGTACTTC
>TRBV4-1|TRBJ2-7|TRBD1|NA
CASSVGTGDYEQYF
TGCGCCAGCAGCGTGGGGACAGGGGATTACGAGCAGTACTTC
>TRBV2|TRBJ1-2|NA|NA
CASSEDRYFYGYTF
TGTGCCAGCAGTGAAGACAGATATTTCTATGGCTACACCTTC
>TRBV25-1|TRBJ2-1|NA|NA
CASSDLDSSSYNEQFF
TGTGCCAGCAGTGATCTCGACTCGAGCTCCTACAATGAGCAGTTCTTC
>TRBV5-6|TRBJ1-5|TRBD1|NA
CASSLGAGGVSNGNQPQHF
TGTGCCAGCAGCTTGGGAGCAGGGGGTGTGTCTAATGGGAATCAGCCCCAGCATTTT
>TRBV2|TRBJ1-2|TRBD1|NA
CASNGQGATNYGYTF
TGTGCCAGCAACGGACAGGGGGCTACTAACTATGGCTACACCTTC
>TRBV6-5|TRBJ1-1|TRBD1|few
CASRDRVSTEAFF
TGTGCCAGCCGTGACAGGGTAAGCACTGAAGCTTTCTTT
>TRBV18|TRBJ1-4|TRBD1|NA
CASSPPVIRGEKLFF
TGTGCCAGCTCACCACCGGTGATCAGGGGGGAAAAACTGTTTTTT